Listed below are T cell receptor beta chains from one sample, sequenced in a study of cytomegalovirus exposure and HLA in healthy donors. Clones were read by immunoSEQ multiplex PCR, and TCRdb kept only the in-frame ones, dropping some. The sample has 60,000 to 90,000 clones, about 67% seen once. Source material: PBMCs. The receptors here all came from a man in his forties in good health and CMV-seropositive. CDR3s include the opening cysteine and the closing phenylalanine or tryptophan. Fields, in order: V gene, D gene, J gene, clone size, CDR3 DNA, CDR3 protein. The D gene is left open where the match is weak. Size tells how often a clone was seen (once, few, many) or the class of an expanded clone, and some rows leave it out.

v_call: TRBV6-4; d_call: NA; j_call: TRBJ1-1; clone_size: few; cdr3_nt: TGTGCCAGCAGTGTCCAATTAGAGGACACTGAAGCTTTCTTT; cdr3_aa: CASSVQLEDTEAFF
v_call: TRBV9; d_call: NA; j_call: TRBJ1-1; clone_size: NA; cdr3_nt: TGTGCCAGCAGCGTAGTCGACAAGATGACTGAAGCTTTCTTT; cdr3_aa: CASSVVDKMTEAFF
v_call: TRBV30; d_call: NA; j_call: TRBJ1-1; clone_size: NA; cdr3_nt: TGTGCCTGGAGTGTAGGCGTTTGGAGCACTGAAGCTTTCTTT; cdr3_aa: CAWSVGVWSTEAFF
v_call: TRBV9; d_call: TRBD2; j_call: TRBJ2-3; clone_size: NA; cdr3_nt: TGTGCCAGCAGCCCTCCCCCGGGACTAGCGTTTCCTGGGGGCACAGATACGCAGTATTTT; cdr3_aa: CASSPPPGLAFPGGTDTQYF
v_call: TRBV9; d_call: TRBD1; j_call: TRBJ1-1; clone_size: NA; cdr3_nt: TGTGCCAGCAGCGTAGATACTGGGACAGGGAACACTGAAGCTTTCTTT; cdr3_aa: CASSVDTGTGNTEAFF
v_call: TRBV28; d_call: TRBD1; j_call: TRBJ2-5; clone_size: NA; cdr3_nt: TGTGCCAGCAGTCCAGGGGGAAAAGAGACCCAGTACTTC; cdr3_aa: CASSPGGKETQYF
v_call: TRBV19; d_call: NA; j_call: TRBJ1-5; clone_size: NA; cdr3_nt: TGTGCCAGTAGTACCCTCGCGGGCAGCCTCGGTCAGCCCCAGCATTTT; cdr3_aa: CASSTLAGSLGQPQHF
v_call: TRBV4-1; d_call: NA; j_call: TRBJ1-5; clone_size: NA; cdr3_nt: TGCGCCAGCAGCCCCGGGGGGGGACATAGCAATCAGCCCCAGCATTTT; cdr3_aa: CASSPGGGHSNQPQHF
v_call: TRBV9; d_call: TRBD1; j_call: TRBJ1-1; clone_size: NA; cdr3_nt: TGTGCCAGCAGCGAGAGGGACAGGGGATCCTTGGGGGACACTGAAGCTTTCTTT; cdr3_aa: CASSERDRGSLGDTEAFF
v_call: TRBV19; d_call: NA; j_call: TRBJ1-5; clone_size: NA; cdr3_nt: TGTGCCAGTACAGGGGCAAATCAGCCCCAGCATTTT; cdr3_aa: CASTGANQPQHF
v_call: TRBV14; d_call: NA; j_call: TRBJ1-5; clone_size: NA; cdr3_nt: TGTGCCAGCAGCCAAGTGGGCGCGAATCAGCCCCAGCATTTT; cdr3_aa: CASSQVGANQPQHF
v_call: TRBV14; d_call: TRBD1; j_call: TRBJ2-3; clone_size: NA; cdr3_nt: TGTGCCAGCAGCATCATGACAGGGACGTACACAGATACGCAGTATTTT; cdr3_aa: CASSIMTGTYTDTQYF
v_call: TRBV4-1; d_call: TRBD1; j_call: TRBJ2-7; clone_size: NA; cdr3_nt: TGCGCCAGCAGCCAAGGCCGAACGGGACAGTACTACGAGCAGTACTTC; cdr3_aa: CASSQGRTGQYYEQYF
v_call: TRBV19; d_call: NA; j_call: TRBJ2-6; clone_size: NA; cdr3_nt: TGTGCCAGTAGAATCGGAGGAGTCAGCATCTCTGGGGCCAACGTCCTGACTTTC; cdr3_aa: CASRIGGVSISGANVLTF
v_call: TRBV5-4; d_call: TRBD1; j_call: TRBJ1-1; clone_size: few; cdr3_nt: TGTGCCAGCAGCGGGACAGGGAGGGTCACTGAAGCTTTCTTT; cdr3_aa: CASSGTGRVTEAFF
v_call: TRBV7-8; d_call: NA; j_call: TRBJ1-1; clone_size: NA; cdr3_nt: TGTGCCAGCAGCTTAGTATCGCCTCTTCGGACAGTCGGAGCTTTCTTT; cdr3_aa: CASSLVSPLRTVGAFF
v_call: TRBV11-1; d_call: TRBD2; j_call: TRBJ2-3; clone_size: NA; cdr3_nt: TGTGCCAGCAGCTTACGACTAGCGGGAATTAGCACAGATACGCAGTATTTT; cdr3_aa: CASSLRLAGISTDTQYF
v_call: TRBV6-1; d_call: TRBD1; j_call: TRBJ1-1; clone_size: many; cdr3_nt: TGTGCCAGCAGTACAGGGGGCCCGAACACTGAAGCTTTCTTT; cdr3_aa: CASSTGGPNTEAFF
v_call: TRBV28; d_call: NA; j_call: TRBJ2-7; clone_size: NA; cdr3_nt: TGTGCCAGCAGTTTTCGCTACGAGCAGTACTTC; cdr3_aa: CASSFRYEQYF
v_call: TRBV5-1; d_call: TRBD1; j_call: TRBJ2-2; clone_size: NA; cdr3_nt: TGCGCCAGCAGGTGGACAGGGGACACCGGGGAGCTGTTTTTT; cdr3_aa: CASRWTGDTGELFF
v_call: TRBV6-6; d_call: NA; j_call: TRBJ2-5; clone_size: NA; cdr3_nt: TGTGCCAGCAGTTCCGGGGGTCCCCAAGAGACCCAGTACTTC; cdr3_aa: CASSSGGPQETQYF
v_call: TRBV15; d_call: NA; j_call: TRBJ1-2; clone_size: few; cdr3_nt: TGTGCCACCAGCAGGGGGGAGGGGACCGAGTATGGCTACACCTTC; cdr3_aa: CATSRGEGTEYGYTF
v_call: TRBV5-6; d_call: NA; j_call: TRBJ1-4; clone_size: few; cdr3_nt: TGTGCCAGCAGCTCGGGGACAAATAGTGAAAAACTGTTTTTT; cdr3_aa: CASSSGTNSEKLFF
v_call: TRBV4-2; d_call: TRBD1; j_call: TRBJ2-3; clone_size: NA; cdr3_nt: TGTGCCAGCAGCCACACCGGGACAGTCACAGATACGCAGTATTTT; cdr3_aa: CASSHTGTVTDTQYF
v_call: TRBV29-1; d_call: NA; j_call: TRBJ2-6; clone_size: NA; cdr3_nt: TGCAGCGTTGACGTCGGAACCGGAGGCTCTGGGGCCAACGTCCTGACTTTC; cdr3_aa: CSVDVGTGGSGANVLTF
v_call: TRBV6-1; d_call: NA; j_call: TRBJ1-4; clone_size: NA; cdr3_nt: TGTGCCAGCACCCCGGGGTCGGCTAATGAAAAACTGTTTTTT; cdr3_aa: CASTPGSANEKLFF
v_call: TRBV2; d_call: TRBD1; j_call: TRBJ1-1; clone_size: few; cdr3_nt: TGTGCCTCCAGGGGACAGGGGGCGAAGGGTTTCTTT; cdr3_aa: CASRGQGAKGFF
v_call: TRBV19; d_call: NA; j_call: TRBJ1-1; clone_size: NA; cdr3_nt: TGTGCCAGTAGTATCATGTCGGCCAGGGTGGATGAAGCTTTCTTT; cdr3_aa: CASSIMSARVDEAFF